One sample yielded the 8 T cell receptor beta chains listed below, sequenced in a study of T cells in Graves' hyperthyroidism and ophthalmopathy. From RNA transcripts, TCR beta CDR3 regions were amplified. TCR CDR3 regions were first amplified by RT-PCR with HTBI primers. TCRdb reanalysed the multiplex PCR reads using MiXCR and keeps one entry per CDR3 protein. Counted here are approximately 600,000 distinct CDR3 sequences, approximately 13% occurring once; the ten biggest clones make up roughly 5.7%. The specimen sequenced was blood. These receptors were obtained from a woman younger than 45 with Graves' hyperthyroidism that later progressed to Graves' ophthalmopathy.

This clonotype was observed at least ten times. The V gene is TRBV15, the J gene TRBJ2-3; the D is unclear. The germline CDR1 and CDR2 sequences are LNHNV and YYDKDF (reference sequence). This CDR3 is built from 16 residues. V lost 1 base, J lost 0 bases, and 11 bases lay in between. The CDR3 loop reads CATSRALSSSTDTQYF. Here the CDR3 DNA reads TGTGCCACCAGCAGAGCCCTCAGCTCTAGCACAGATACGCAGTATTTT.

The CDR3 reads CASSWTGGVLTEAFF. Here the CDR3 DNA reads TGTGCCAGCAGCTGGACAGGGGGGGTCCTCACTGAAGCTTTCTTT. The V and J genes are TRBV12-3 or TRBV12-4 and TRBJ1-1, with 10 positions matching TRBD1. The CDR3 is 15 amino acids. Trimming cost V 6 bases and J 4 bases; bases outside gene matches: 8.

Turning to this clonotype: One base away lies a much larger clone, so this may be a sequencing read error. CDR3 sequence (DNA): TGTGCCAGCATGGAGAGAAACTATGGCTACGCCTTC. Its protein is CASMERNYGYAF. The V and J genes are TRBV28 and TRBJ1-2, with D unresolved. The germline V gene encodes CDR1 MDHEN and CDR2 SYDVKM. The CDR3 spans 12 residues.

This clonotype has ten or more counts. This chain connects TRBV28 to TRBJ1-2, with a tentative D call TRBD1 (5 bases). Trimming removed 4 bases at V and 5 bases at J, with 14 bases between. The germline V gene encodes CDR1 MDHEN and CDR2 SYDVKM. This CDR3 comprises 14 residues. The CDR3 DNA reads TGTGCCAGCAGTTCTACGACAGAATCTTATGGCTACACCTTC. Translation gives CASSSTTESYGYTF.

A note on this clonotype: It may be a read error: a sequence one base away is much more abundant. The chain combines TRBV27 with TRBJ2-7, with 7 bases matching TRBD1. Germline V gene lookup returns CDR1 MNHEY and CDR2 SMNVEV (reference sequence). The CDR3 spans 13 residues. The CDR3 spells CASSPGQYYGQYF. The CDR3 bases are TGTGCCAGCAGCCCGGGACAGTACTACGGGCAGTACTTC.

There are a few counts of this clonotype. This chain connects TRBV27 to TRBJ2-7; no reliable D call. The V gene's germline CDR1 is MNHEY and CDR2 SMNVEV (reference sequence). Trimming removed 5 bases from V and 2 bases from J, with 13 bases in between. The CDR3 spans 14 residues. CDR3 DNA: TGTGCCAGCAGTCCCGGCGGTAGGACCTACGAGCAGTACTTC. The encoded protein is CASSPGGRTYEQYF.

The V gene is TRBV11-2, the J gene TRBJ2-1; the D gene could be TRBD1 or TRBD2 (6 bases each). Germline V gene sequence: CDR1 SGHAT, CDR2 FQNNGV. The CDR3 spans 13 residues. The ends were cut back, 0 bases at V and 9 bases at J, with 9 bases in the middle. The CDR3 nucleotides read TGTGCCAGCAGCTTAGAGGAGGGGGGTGAGCAGTTCTTC. As protein: CASSLEEGGEQFF.

This clonotype has ten or more counts. The rearrangement links TRBV19 to TRBJ1-1; possible D gene TRBD1, 5 bases. Germline CDR1 is LNHDA and CDR2 is SQIVND (reference sequence). The length of the CDR3 is 15 residues. The V and J ends lost 7 bases and 1 base respectively, with 16 bases between them. The CDR3, as DNA: TGTGCCAGTACCCCGGTGGGGCGAGGGAACACTGAAGCTTTCTTT. Its translation: CASTPVGRGNTEAFF.